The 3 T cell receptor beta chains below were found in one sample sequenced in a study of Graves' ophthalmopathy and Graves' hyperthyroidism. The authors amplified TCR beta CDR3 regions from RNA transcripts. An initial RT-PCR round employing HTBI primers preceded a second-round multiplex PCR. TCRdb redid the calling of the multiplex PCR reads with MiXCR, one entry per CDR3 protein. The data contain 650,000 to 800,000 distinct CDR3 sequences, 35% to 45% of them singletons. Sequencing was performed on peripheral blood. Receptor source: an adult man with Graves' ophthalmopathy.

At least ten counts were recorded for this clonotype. The CDR3 reads CASSSSRGANTEAFF. DNA for the CDR3: TGTGCCAGCAGCTCCTCGAGGGGAGCGAACACTGAAGCTTTCTTT. The chain uses TRBV7-8 and TRBJ1-1, with D perhaps TRBD1 (5 bases). CDR3 length: 15 residues. V lost 4 bases to trimming and J lost 1 base, with 13 bases between them. Germline CDR1 and CDR2: SGHVS and FQNEAQ.

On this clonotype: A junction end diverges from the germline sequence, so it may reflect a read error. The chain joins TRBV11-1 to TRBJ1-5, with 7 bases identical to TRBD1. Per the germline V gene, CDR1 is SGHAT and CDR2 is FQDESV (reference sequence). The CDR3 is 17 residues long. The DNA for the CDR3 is TGTACCAGCAGATTTAAAGAGGGTACAGGGGACAATCAGCCCCAGCATTTT. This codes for CTSRFKEGTGDNQPQHF.

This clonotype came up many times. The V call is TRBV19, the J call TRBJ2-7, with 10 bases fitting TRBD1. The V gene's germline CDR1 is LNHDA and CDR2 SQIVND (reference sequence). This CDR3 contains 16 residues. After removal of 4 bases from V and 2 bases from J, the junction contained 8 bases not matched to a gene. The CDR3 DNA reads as TGTGCCAGTAGTAAACCACCGGGACAGGGGACCTACGAGCAGTACTTC. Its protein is CASSKPPGQGTYEQYF.